This T cell receptor beta chain was captured in a study of blood T cell repertoires in COVID-19. Study summary: Donors in the United States, Italy and Spain gave samples during acute or convalescent COVID-19. T cells, B-cell-depleted T cells, or PBMCs supplied cDNA or gDNA.

Sequenced by immunoSEQ multiplex PCR; TCRdb stores in-frame clones only, minus some. The repertoire holds some 240,000 clones, with roughly 80% as singletons. Germline-derived CDR1 and CDR2 are SNHLY and FYNNEI. Germline trimming cut 6 bases from V and 4 bases from J; bases unmatched to any gene: 3. This CDR3 spans 12 amino acids. This sequence originates from a woman between 65 and 79 years old with acute or convalescent COVID-19. This chain uses TRBV2 with TRBJ2-7, with 7 positions matching TRBD1. The source material was peripheral blood. Written as DNA, the CDR3 is TGTGCCAGCAGCCCGGACAGGTACGAGCAGTACTTC. As protein: CASSPDRYEQYF.